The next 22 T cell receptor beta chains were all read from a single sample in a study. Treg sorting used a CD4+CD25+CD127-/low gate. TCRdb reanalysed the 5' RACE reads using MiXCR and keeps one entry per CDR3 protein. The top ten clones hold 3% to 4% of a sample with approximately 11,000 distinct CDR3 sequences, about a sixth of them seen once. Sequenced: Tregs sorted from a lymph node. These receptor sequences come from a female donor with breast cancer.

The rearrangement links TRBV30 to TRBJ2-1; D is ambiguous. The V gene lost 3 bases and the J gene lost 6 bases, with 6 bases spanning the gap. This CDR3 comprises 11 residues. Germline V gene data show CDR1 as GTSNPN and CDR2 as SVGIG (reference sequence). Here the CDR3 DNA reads TGTGCCTGGAGGGTAGGCAATGAGCAGTTCTTC. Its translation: CAWRVGNEQFF.

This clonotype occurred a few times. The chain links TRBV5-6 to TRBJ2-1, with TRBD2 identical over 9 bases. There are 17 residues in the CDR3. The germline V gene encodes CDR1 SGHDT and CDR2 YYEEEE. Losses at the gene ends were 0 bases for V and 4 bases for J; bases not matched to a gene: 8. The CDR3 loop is CASSLDLGLAAYNEQFF. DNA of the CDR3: TGTGCCAGCAGCTTGGACTTGGGACTAGCTGCATACAATGAGCAGTTCTTC.

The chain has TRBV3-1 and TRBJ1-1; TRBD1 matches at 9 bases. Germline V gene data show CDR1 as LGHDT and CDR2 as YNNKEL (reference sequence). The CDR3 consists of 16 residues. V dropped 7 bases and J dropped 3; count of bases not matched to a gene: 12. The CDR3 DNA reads TGTGCCAGCAACCCAGAGCGGGACAGGGCATACACTGAAGCTTTCTTT. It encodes CASNPERDRAYTEAFF. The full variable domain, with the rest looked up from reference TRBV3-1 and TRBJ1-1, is DTAVSQTPKYLVTQMGNDKSIKCEQNLGHDTMYWYKQDSKKFLKIMFSYNNKELIINETVPNRFSPKSPDKAHLNLHINSLELGDSAVYFCASNPERDRAYTEAFFGQGTRLTVV.

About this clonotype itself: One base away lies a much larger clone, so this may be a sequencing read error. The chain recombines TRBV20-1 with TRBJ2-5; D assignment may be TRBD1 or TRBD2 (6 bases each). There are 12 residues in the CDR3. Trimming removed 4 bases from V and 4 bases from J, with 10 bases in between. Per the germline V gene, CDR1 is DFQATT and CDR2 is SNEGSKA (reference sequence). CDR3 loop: CSANGGGETQYF. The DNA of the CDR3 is TGCAGTGCTAACGGAGGGGGAGAGACCCAGTACTTC.

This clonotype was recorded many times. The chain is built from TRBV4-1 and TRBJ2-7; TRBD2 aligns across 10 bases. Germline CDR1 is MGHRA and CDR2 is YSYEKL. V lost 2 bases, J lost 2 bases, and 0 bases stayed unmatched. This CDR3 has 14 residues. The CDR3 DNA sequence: TGCGCCAGCAGCCAACTAGCGGGGGCCTACGAGCAGTACTTC. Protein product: CASSQLAGAYEQYF.

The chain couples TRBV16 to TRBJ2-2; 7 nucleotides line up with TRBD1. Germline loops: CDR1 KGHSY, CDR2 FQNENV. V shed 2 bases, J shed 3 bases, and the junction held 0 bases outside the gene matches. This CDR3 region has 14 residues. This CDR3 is CASSQDRDTGELFF. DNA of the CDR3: TGTGCCAGCAGCCAAGACAGGGACACCGGGGAGCTGTTTTTT.

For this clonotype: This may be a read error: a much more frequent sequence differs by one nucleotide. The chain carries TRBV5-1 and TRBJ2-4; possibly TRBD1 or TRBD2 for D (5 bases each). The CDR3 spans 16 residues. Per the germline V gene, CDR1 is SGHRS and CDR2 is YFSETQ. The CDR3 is CASSFGQDLAENIQYF. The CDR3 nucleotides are TGCGCCAGCAGCTTCGGACAAGATCTAGCCGAAAACATTCAGTACTTC.

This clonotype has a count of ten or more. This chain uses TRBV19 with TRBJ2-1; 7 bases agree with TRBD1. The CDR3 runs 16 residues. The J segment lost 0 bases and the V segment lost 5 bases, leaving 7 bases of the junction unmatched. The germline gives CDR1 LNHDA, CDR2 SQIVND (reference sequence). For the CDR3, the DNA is TGTGCCAGTAGTCTCCTGACAGGGAGCTCCTACAATGAGCAGTTCTTC. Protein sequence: CASSLLTGSSYNEQFF. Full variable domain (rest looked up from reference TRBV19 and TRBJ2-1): DGGITQSPKYLFRKEGQNVTLSCEQNLNHDAMYWYRQDPGQGLRLIYYSQIVNDFQKGDIAEGYSVSREKKESFPLTVTSAQKNPTAFYLCASSLLTGSSYNEQFFGPGTRLTVL.

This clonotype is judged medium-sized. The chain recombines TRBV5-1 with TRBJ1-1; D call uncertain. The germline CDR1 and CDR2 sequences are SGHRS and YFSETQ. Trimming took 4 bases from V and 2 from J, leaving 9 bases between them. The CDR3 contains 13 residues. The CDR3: CASSQQRNTEAFF. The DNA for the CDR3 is TGCGCCAGCAGCCAGCAGAGAAACACTGAAGCTTTCTTT.

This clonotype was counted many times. In DNA form, the CDR3 reads TGTGCCAGCAGTGTTCCGATCGGACAGAACACTGAAGCTTTCTTT. The encoded protein is CASSVPIGQNTEAFF. The chain employs TRBV2 and TRBJ1-1, with a weak D call TRBD1 (5 bases). Germline loops: CDR1 SNHLY, CDR2 FYNNEI. V was clipped by 4 bases and J by 1 base, with 13 bases between them. CDR3 length: 15 residues.

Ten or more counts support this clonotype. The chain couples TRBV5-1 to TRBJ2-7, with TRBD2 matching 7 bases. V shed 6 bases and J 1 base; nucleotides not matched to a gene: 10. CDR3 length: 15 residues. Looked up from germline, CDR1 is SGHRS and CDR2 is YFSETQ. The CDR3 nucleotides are TGCGCCAGCATGCCGGAAGCGGGGACTTCCTACGAGCAGTACTTC. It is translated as CASMPEAGTSYEQYF.

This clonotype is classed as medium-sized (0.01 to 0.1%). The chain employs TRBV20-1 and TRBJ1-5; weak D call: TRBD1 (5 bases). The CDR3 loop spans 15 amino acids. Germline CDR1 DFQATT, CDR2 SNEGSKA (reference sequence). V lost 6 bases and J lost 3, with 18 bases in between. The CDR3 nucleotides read TGCAGTGCAGATACCGGGACGATTTCCAATCAGCCCCAGCATTTT. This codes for CSADTGTISNQPQHF.

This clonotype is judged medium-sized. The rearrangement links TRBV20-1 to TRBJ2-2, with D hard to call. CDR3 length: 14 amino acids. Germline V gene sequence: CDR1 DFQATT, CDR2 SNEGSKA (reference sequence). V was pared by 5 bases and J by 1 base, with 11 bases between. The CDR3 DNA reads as TGCAGTGCTCCGCGTTCCGGGAACACCGGGGAGCTGTTTTTT. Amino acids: CSAPRSGNTGELFF.

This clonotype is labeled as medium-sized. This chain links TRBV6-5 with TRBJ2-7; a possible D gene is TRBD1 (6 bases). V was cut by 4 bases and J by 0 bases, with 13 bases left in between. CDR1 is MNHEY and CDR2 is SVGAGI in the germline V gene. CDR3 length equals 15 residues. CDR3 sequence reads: CASSSSRDNSYEQYF. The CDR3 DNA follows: TGTGCCAGCAGTTCCTCCCGGGACAACTCCTACGAGCAGTACTTC.

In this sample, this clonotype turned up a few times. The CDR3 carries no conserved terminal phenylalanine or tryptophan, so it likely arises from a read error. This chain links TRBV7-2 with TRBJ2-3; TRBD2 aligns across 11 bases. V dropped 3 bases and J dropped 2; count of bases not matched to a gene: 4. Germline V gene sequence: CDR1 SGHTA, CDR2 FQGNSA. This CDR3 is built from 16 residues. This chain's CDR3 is CASSLRLAGTTDTQYS. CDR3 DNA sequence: TGTGCCAGCAGCTTGCGACTAGCGGGGACCACAGATACGCAGTATTCT.

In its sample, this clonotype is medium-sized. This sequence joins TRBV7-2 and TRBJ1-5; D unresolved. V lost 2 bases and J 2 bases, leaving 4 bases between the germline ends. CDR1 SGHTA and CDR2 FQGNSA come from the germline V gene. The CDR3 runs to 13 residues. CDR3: CASSLWGNQPQHF. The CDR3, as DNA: TGTGCCAGCAGCTTATGGGGCAATCAGCCCCAGCATTTT. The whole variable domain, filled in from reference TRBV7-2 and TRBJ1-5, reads GAGVSQSPSNKVTEKGKDVELRCDPISGHTALYWYRQSLGQGLEFLIYFQGNSAPDKSGLPSDRFSAERTGGSVSTLTIQRTQQEDSAVYLCASSLWGNQPQHFGDGTRLSIL.

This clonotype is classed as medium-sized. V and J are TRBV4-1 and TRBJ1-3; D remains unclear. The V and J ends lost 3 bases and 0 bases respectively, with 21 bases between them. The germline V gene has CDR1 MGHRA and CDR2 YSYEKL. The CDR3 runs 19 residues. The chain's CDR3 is CASSQTLLSGRTSGNTIYF. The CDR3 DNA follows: TGCGCCAGCAGCCAGACCCTGCTCTCTGGGCGAACCTCTGGAAACACCATATATTTT.

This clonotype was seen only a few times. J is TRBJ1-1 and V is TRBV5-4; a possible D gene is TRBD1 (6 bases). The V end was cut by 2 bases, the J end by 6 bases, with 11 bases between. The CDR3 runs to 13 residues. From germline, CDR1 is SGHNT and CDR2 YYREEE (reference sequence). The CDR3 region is CASSFRGASEAFF. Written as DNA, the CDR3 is TGTGCCAGCAGCTTTCGGGGGGCGTCTGAAGCTTTCTTT.

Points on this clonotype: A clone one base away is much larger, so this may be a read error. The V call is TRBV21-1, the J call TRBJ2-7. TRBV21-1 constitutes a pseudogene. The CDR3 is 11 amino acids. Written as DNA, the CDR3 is TGTACCAGCAGCAATGGGGACGAGCAGTACTTC. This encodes CTSSNGDEQYF.

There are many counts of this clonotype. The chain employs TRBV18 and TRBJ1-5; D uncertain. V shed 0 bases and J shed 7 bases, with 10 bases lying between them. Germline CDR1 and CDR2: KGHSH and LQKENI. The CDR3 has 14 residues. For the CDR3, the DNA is TGTGCCAGCTCACCACCGTTGGGTTGGCAGCCCCAGCATTTT. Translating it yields CASSPPLGWQPQHF.

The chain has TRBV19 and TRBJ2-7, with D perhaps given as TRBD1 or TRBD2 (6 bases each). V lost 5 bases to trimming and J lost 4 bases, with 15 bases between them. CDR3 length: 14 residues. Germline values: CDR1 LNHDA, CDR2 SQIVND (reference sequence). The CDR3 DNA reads TGTGCCAGTAGTTCGAGAGGGGGGTCGTACGAGCAGTACTTC. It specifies CASSSRGGSYEQYF.

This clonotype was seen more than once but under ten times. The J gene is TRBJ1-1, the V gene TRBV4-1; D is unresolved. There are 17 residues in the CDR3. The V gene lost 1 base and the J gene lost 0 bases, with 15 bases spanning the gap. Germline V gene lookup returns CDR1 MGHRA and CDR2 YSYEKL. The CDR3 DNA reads TGCGCCAGCAGCCAAGGCGTGTTCGGGATTATGAACACTGAAGCTTTCTTT. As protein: CASSQGVFGIMNTEAFF.